This T cell receptor (beta chain) was recovered during a study of T cells in Graves' hyperthyroidism and ophthalmopathy. This clonotype was detected a few times. No antigen is known for it. This CDR3 region has 15 residues. Germline loops: CDR1 LNHDA, CDR2 SQIVND (reference sequence). V was clipped by 5 bases and J by 6 bases, with 16 bases between them. Study observations and caveats: In simple terms, a model built on 13 V-J features told ophthalmopathy apart from stable hyperthyroidism.

Using RNA transcripts as the source, TCR beta CDR3 regions were amplified. A first-round RT-PCR of the TCR CDR3 used the HTBI primer set. TCRdb fed the multiplex PCR reads into MiXCR, producing one record per CDR3 protein. Among 620,000 or so distinct CDR3 sequences listed, more than 14% were seen once. The chain has TRBV19 and TRBJ2-2; possibly TRBD2 for D (6 bases). The TCR was taken from a woman aged 45-65 years with Graves' ophthalmopathy. Sequenced input: blood. The CDR3 DNA follows: TGTGCCAGTAGTCCAAGACTAGTTTCTCCCGGGGAGCTGTTTTTT. The encoded protein is CASSPRLVSPGELFF.